The rows below give T cell receptor beta chains drawn from one sample of a study of blood T cell repertoires in COVID-19. Assay used: immunoSEQ multiplex PCR; TCRdb lists only in-frame clones, some missing. The sample lists some 200,000 clones, 65% to 85% occurring once. Input material: PBMCs or T cells enriched from blood (not recorded which). The receptors shown here come from a middle-aged man who had recovered from COVID-19. CDR3s include the opening cysteine and the closing phenylalanine or tryptophan. The D gene is left open where the match is weak. Size values are once, few and many counts, or a class for expanded clones, and some rows have none.

clone size,J gene,V gene,D gene,CDR3 DNA,CDR3 protein
.,TRBJ2-7,TRBV6-5,TRBD1,TGTGCCAGCAGCTCAACAGGGGGGATCTACGAGCAGTACTTC,CASSSTGGIYEQYF
.,TRBJ2-7,TRBV14,.,TGTGCCAGCAGCCAAGCCCGTTACGAGCAGTACTTC,CASSQARYEQYF
.,TRBJ1-2,TRBV4-1,.,TGCGCCAGCAGCCAAGAGCTTGTCCCAGGCTATGGCTACACCTTC,CASSQELVPGYGYTF
.,TRBJ1-6,TRBV4-3,TRBD1,TGCGCCAGCAGCCAAGCACCCACGACAGGGCTGGATTCACCCCTCCACTTT,CASSQAPTTGLDSPLHF
.,TRBJ2-7,TRBV6-5,.,TGTGCCAGCAGCTCAACAGGGGGGGGATCCTACGAGCAGTACTTC,CASSSTGGGSYEQYF
.,TRBJ1-1,TRBV19,.,TGTGCCAGTAGTACCCTAGAGGGGAACACTGAAGCTTTCTTT,CASSTLEGNTEAFF
.,TRBJ1-1,TRBV11-1,.,TGTGCCAGCAGCGCAACAGGGACTGAAGCTTTCTTT,CASSATGTEAFF
few,TRBJ1-3,TRBV4-1,TRBD1,TGCGCCAGCAGCCTAGGACAGGTTGGAAACACCATATATTTT,CASSLGQVGNTIYF
once,TRBJ2-2,TRBV6-6,TRBD2,TGTGCCAGCAGTCAACTCGGGGGGGGCGGCGCCGGGGAGCTGTTTTTT,CASSQLGGGGAGELFF
.,TRBJ1-2,TRBV19,TRBD1,TGTGCCAGTAGTGCCCTCCGGGACAGGTCACTTTATGGCTACACCTTC,CASSALRDRSLYGYTF
.,TRBJ2-1,TRBV5-1,TRBD1,TGCGCCAGCAGCTTGGGGACAGGGCCCTCGCTTAAGGAGCAGTTCTTC,CASSLGTGPSLKEQFF
.,TRBJ1-3,TRBV5-1,TRBD1,TGCGCCAGCAGAGACGGACAGGGCTCTGGAAACACCATATATTTT,CASRDGQGSGNTIYF
.,TRBJ1-3,TRBV6-6,.,TGTGCCAGCAGCCGGGACTCTGGAAACACCATATATTTT,CASSRDSGNTIYF
.,TRBJ2-1,TRBV5-4,.,TGTGCCAGCCACATATACAATGAGCAGTTCTTC,CASHIYNEQFF
.,TRBJ2-3,TRBV10-3,.,TGTGCCATCAGTAGGAACGAGGAGGATACGCAGTATTTT,CAISRNEEDTQYF
.,TRBJ1-1,TRBV11-2,TRBD1,TGTGCCAGCAGCCCCGGACAGGGGAAGGCTGAAGCTTTCTTT,CASSPGQGKAEAFF
.,TRBJ1-2,TRBV2,.,TGTGCCAGCAGCGAACAGGGCGTATGGGCCTACACCTTC,CASSEQGVWAYTF
.,TRBJ1-4,TRBV6-5,.,TGTGCCAGCAGTTACAGGCGGGCAGAAAAACTGTTTTTT,CASSYRRAEKLFF
.,TRBJ1-3,TRBV10-1,.,TGCGCCAGCCCTGGGAAACGGGGTTCTGGAAACACCATATATTTT,CASPGKRGSGNTIYF
.,TRBJ2-3,TRBV5-8,.,TGTGCCAGCAGCTCCCCAGGGGCAGATACGCAGTATTTT,CASSSPGADTQYF
.,TRBJ1-2,TRBV7-9,.,TGTGCCAGCAGCTTTCATTCCGGTGGTTACACCTTC,CASSFHSGGYTF
.,TRBJ1-2,TRBV6-5,.,TGTGCCAGCAGTTACTCAGTCGGTCCGCTCTATGGCTACACCTTC,CASSYSVGPLYGYTF
once,TRBJ2-7,TRBV6-5,.,TGTGCCACCTCTTTAGCGTACGAGCAGTACTTC,CATSLAYEQYF
.,TRBJ1-1,TRBV7-2,.,TGTGCCAGCAGCTATGGACTGATCCTCTTCGACACTGAAGCTTTCTTT,CASSYGLILFDTEAFF
.,TRBJ1-1,TRBV7-2,TRBD1,TGTGCCAGCAGGGAAATATACACAGGGGCATCGGGCACTGAAGCTTTCTTT,CASREIYTGASGTEAFF
.,TRBJ1-1,TRBV30,TRBD1,TGTGCCTGGAGTGCCGCCAGGACAGGGATGAGGACTGAAGCTTTCTTT,CAWSAARTGMRTEAFF
.,TRBJ1-1,TRBV9,.,TGTGCCAGCAGCGTAGGACCGGGAATCATGAACACTGAAGCTTTCTTT,CASSVGPGIMNTEAFF
once,TRBJ1-2,TRBV7-9,.,TGTGCCAGCAGCCTAGGACGGGGTTGGTATGGCTACACCTTC,CASSLGRGWYGYTF
.,TRBJ1-1,TRBV5-8,.,TGTGCCAGCAGCCGATCTGCTGGCTCCATGAACACTGAAGCTTTCTTT,CASSRSAGSMNTEAFF
.,TRBJ2-5,TRBV7-9,.,TGTGCCAGCAGCTACCCGGTGTGGGGGCCCCAAGAGACCCAGTACTTC,CASSYPVWGPQETQYF
.,TRBJ1-1,TRBV6-5,.,TGTGCCAGCAAGCAGGTCATGAACACTGAAGCTTTCTTT,CASKQVMNTEAFF
.,TRBJ2-1,TRBV7-8,.,TGTGCCAGCAGCTTAGGGGGCCCCAATGAGCAGTTCTTC,CASSLGGPNEQFF
.,TRBJ1-5,TRBV10-1,.,TGCGCCAGCCGAACTGGGCGAGAGAGAAATCAGCCCCAGCATTTT,CASRTGRERNQPQHF
.,TRBJ2-3,TRBV5-1,TRBD2,TGCGCCAGCCGGACTAGCGGGAGCACAGATACGCAGTATTTT,CASRTSGSTDTQYF
.,TRBJ1-2,TRBV19,.,TGTGCCAGTAGTAGGTCAGCGAAAAGCTACACCTTC,CASSRSAKSYTF
.,TRBJ2-5,TRBV28,.,TGTGCCAGCAGTTTAGCGGGGGCCCGGGAGACCCAGTACTTC,CASSLAGARETQYF
.,TRBJ1-3,TRBV5-1,.,TGCGCCAGCAGTCTCACGAGGTCTGGAAACACCATATATTTT,CASSLTRSGNTIYF
few,TRBJ1-4,TRBV7-2,TRBD1,TGTGCCAGCAGCTTTACGACAGGGCCGGGAGAAAAACTGTTTTTT,CASSFTTGPGEKLFF
many,TRBJ2-7,TRBV6-5,TRBD1,TGTGCCAGCATCCCGACAGGGGTTAACTACGAGCAGTACTTC,CASIPTGVNYEQYF
.,TRBJ2-2,TRBV7-3,.,TGTGCCAGCAGCTTAACCAGAAACACCGGGGAGCTGTTTTTT,CASSLTRNTGELFF
.,TRBJ1-5,TRBV19,.,TGTGCCAGTAGTATACCCCCAGGGCCACAGCCCCAGCATTTT,CASSIPPGPQPQHF
.,TRBJ1-2,TRBV5-4,.,TGTGCCAGCAGCCCGGCAGGGGCCAATGGCTACACCTTC,CASSPAGANGYTF
.,TRBJ2-7,TRBV7-6,TRBD2,TGTGCCAGCAGCAAGCTAGCGGGGGAGGGGAACGAGCAGTACTTC,CASSKLAGEGNEQYF
.,TRBJ1-2,TRBV12-3/TRBV12-4,.,TGTGCCAGCAGTTTTTCAGGCAGACGGGGCTACACCTTC,CASSFSGRRGYTF
.,TRBJ2-6,TRBV30,TRBD1,TGTGCCTGGACTCAACTAGGTACAGGGGGTTCCTCTGGGGCCAACGTCCTGACTTTC,CAWTQLGTGGSSGANVLTF
.,TRBJ1-3,TRBV19,.,TGTGCCAGTAGTCAATCGCACATCTCTGGAAACACCATATATTTT,CASSQSHISGNTIYF
once,TRBJ1-4,TRBV3-1/TRBV3-2,.,TGTGCCAGCAGTCTTACACAGGGTACTAATGAAAAACTGTTTTTT,CASSLTQGTNEKLFF
.,TRBJ1-2,TRBV6-6,.,TGTGCCAGCAGTTTACACCGGGAGGGGTGGTATGGCTACACCTTC,CASSLHREGWYGYTF
.,TRBJ2-3,TRBV24-1,.,TGTGCCACCAGTGGCCAGTGGGCTACAGATACGCAGTATTTT,CATSGQWATDTQYF
.,TRBJ1-6,TRBV30,.,TGTGCCTGGAGGGTAGCGGTTAATTCACCCCTCCACTTT,CAWRVAVNSPLHF
.,TRBJ1-1,TRBV5-1,TRBD1,TGCGCCAGCAGCTCGGACAGGGGACGGAGGACTGAAGCTTTCTTT,CASSSDRGRRTEAFF
.,TRBJ2-7,TRBV10-3,.,TGTGCCATCAGAGCCGGGTCGATCTACGAGCAGTACTTC,CAIRAGSIYEQYF
.,TRBJ1-6,TRBV27,TRBD1,TGTGCCAGCAGTTTACCCCCAGGGGGGTCGAATTCACCCCTCCACTTT,CASSLPPGGSNSPLHF